The 20 T cell receptor beta chains below all came from one sample that was sequenced in a study of blood T cell repertoires in COVID-19. Only in-frame clones appear in the TCRdb table, and some are missing; sequencing was by immunoSEQ multiplex PCR. The table shows 110,000 or so clones, with approximately 90% occurring only once. Sequenced input: peripheral blood. Receptors originate from a woman aged 50 to 60 with acute or convalescent COVID-19.

The V gene is TRBV5-1, the J gene TRBJ2-3; D gene ambiguous. V was shortened by 2 bases and J by 1 base, with 5 bases between the two germline ends. In germline, CDR1 is SGHRS, CDR2 YFSETQ. The CDR3 contains 13 residues. The CDR3 loop is CASSFSGTDTQYF. CDR3 nucleotide sequence: TGCGCCAGCAGCTTTTCAGGCACAGATACGCAGTATTTT.

This sequence joins TRBV21-1 and TRBJ2-2; no DNA check was done on the table's D call, TRBD2. TRBV21-1 is a pseudogene segment. The CDR3 runs 16 residues. The DNA of the CDR3 is TGTGCCAGCAGCTCGGGACTAGCGTGGAACACCGGGGAGCTGTTTTTT. Amino acids: CASSSGLAWNTGELFF.

The rearrangement links TRBV28 to TRBJ2-7; the D gene is possibly TRBD2 (5 bases). This CDR3 region has 15 residues. V was trimmed by 7 bases and J by 4 bases, leaving 20 bases between them. Germline assignment: CDR1 MDHEN and CDR2 SYDVKM. For the CDR3, the DNA is TGTGCCAGCACCACTCCCCTGGAGACGGGGTACGAGCAGTACTTC. Translation: CASTTPLETGYEQYF. Variable domain in full (rest from reference TRBV28 and TRBJ2-7): DVKVTQSSRYLVKRTGEKVFLECVQDMDHENMFWYRQDPGLGLRLIYFSYDVKMKEKGDIPEGYSVSREKKERFSLILESASTNQTSMYLCASTTPLETGYEQYFGPGTRLTVT.

The CDR3 region has the DNA TGTGCCAGCTCACCCCCGGGACAGGGAGGGTATGGCTACACCTTC. This sequence encodes CASSPPGQGGYGYTF. The rearrangement uses TRBV18 and TRBJ1-2; 9 bases are a match to TRBD1. The CDR3 length is 15 residues. Germline CDR1 is KGHSH and CDR2 is LQKENI. V shed 3 bases and J 5 bases; nucleotides not matched to a gene: 7. The whole variable domain, remainder taken from reference TRBV18 and TRBJ1-2, is NAGVMQNPRHLVRRRGQEARLRCSPMKGHSHVYWYRQLPEEGLKFMVYLQKENIIDESGMPKERFSAEFPKEGPSILRIQQVVRGDSAAYFCASSPPGQGGYGYTFGSGTRLTVV.

The chain employs TRBV12-3 or TRBV12-4 and TRBJ1-2; D unresolved. Trimming took 7 bases from V and 6 from J, leaving 15 bases between them. The length of the CDR3 is 13 residues. The CDR3: CASTLILGDGYTF. The CDR3 DNA reads TGTGCCAGCACCCTAATTCTCGGGGATGGCTACACCTTC.

The CDR3 is CSVEGPLTGVEAFF. The DNA for the CDR3 is TGCAGCGTTGAAGGACCTCTGACGGGAGTGGAAGCTTTCTTT. The rearrangement joins TRBV29-1 to TRBJ1-1; no clear D. The CDR3 contains 14 residues. CDR1 and CDR2 from the germline V gene are SQVTM and ANQGSEA. V was cut by 1 base and J by 8 bases, with 17 bases left in between.

The chain recombines TRBV25-1 with TRBJ2-7; 7 bases map to TRBD1. V lost 6 bases and J lost 8; bases outside the gene matches: 7. In germline, CDR1 is MGHDK, CDR2 SYGVNS. CDR3 size: 12 residues. The CDR3 loop reads CASSRTGDQQYF. In nucleotides, the CDR3 is TGTGCCAGCAGCCGAACAGGGGATCAGCAGTACTTC.

The gene calls are TRBV15 and TRBJ1-3, with 10 bases aligning to TRBD1. With 0 bases clipped from V and 7 bases from J, the junction kept 6 bases outside the gene matches. CDR1 LNHNV and CDR2 YYDKDF come from the germline V gene (reference sequence). This CDR3 is built from 16 residues. The CDR3: CATSRDRRTGGNTIYF. CDR3 coding DNA: TGTGCCACCAGCAGAGATAGGAGGACAGGGGGGAACACCATATATTTT.

J is TRBJ2-5 and V is TRBV3-1 (or the pseudogene TRBV3-2); TRBD2 aligns across 10 bases. Germline trimming cut 1 base from V and 5 bases from J; bases unmatched to any gene: 4. Germline values: CDR1 LGHDT, CDR2 YNNKEL (reference sequence). This CDR3 region has 15 residues. The CDR3 bases are TGTGCCAGCAGCCAAGTACTAGCGGGACGGGAGACCCAGTACTTC. Translating it yields CASSQVLAGRETQYF.

The chain joins TRBV12-3 or TRBV12-4 to TRBJ2-7; no reliable D call. V dropped 6 bases and J dropped 5 bases, with 14 bases sitting between them. The CDR3 loop spans 13 amino acids. CDR3 nucleotides: TGTGCCAGCAGCCCGTCCCTACCTAACGAGCAGTACTTC. Amino acids: CASSPSLPNEQYF.

The chain is built from TRBV11-3 and TRBJ2-1; maybe TRBD2 (6 bases). The germline gives CDR1 SGHNT, CDR2 YENEEA. This CDR3 has 12 amino acids. V was cut by 6 bases and J by 8 bases, with 11 bases left in between. The CDR3, as DNA: TGTGCCAGCAGGGGCAGGGAGGATGAGCAGTTCTTC. Translating it yields CASRGREDEQFF. Together with reference TRBV11-3 and TRBJ2-1, the CDR3 gives the full variable domain: EAGVVQSPRYKIIEKKQPVAFWCNPISGHNTLYWYLQNLGQGPELLIRYENEEAVDDSQLPKDRFSAERLKGVDSTLKIQPAELGDSAVYLCASRGREDEQFFGPGTRLTVL.

The V and J genes are TRBV28 and TRBJ1-1, with TRBD1 identical over 7 bases. This CDR3 spans 14 amino acids. Germline V CDR1 and CDR2: MDHEN, SYDVKM. After removal of 6 bases from V and 5 bases from J, the junction contained 9 bases not matched to a gene. CDR3 coding DNA: TGTGCCAGCAGACCGACAGGGCGTGAAACTGAAGCTTTCTTT. It translates to CASRPTGRETEAFF.

The J gene is TRBJ1-5, the V gene TRBV27; D is possibly TRBD1 (5 bases). This CDR3 contains 14 residues. V was cut by 3 bases and J by 2 bases, with 8 bases left in between. Germline V lookup: CDR1 MNHEY, CDR2 SMNVEV (reference sequence). The CDR3 sequence: CASSFAQGNQPQHF. The DNA of the CDR3 is TGTGCCAGCAGTTTCGCACAGGGCAATCAGCCCCAGCATTTT.

This chain connects TRBV2 to TRBJ2-5; no definite D call. Between the trimmed V and J ends, which lost 1 base and 1 base, there was a span of 7 bases. Germline V gene sequence: CDR1 SNHLY, CDR2 FYNNEI. CDR3 length: 14 amino acids. The CDR3 is CASSEEPSQETQYF. The CDR3 region has the DNA TGTGCCAGCAGTGAAGAGCCTAGCCAAGAGACCCAGTACTTC.

This clone was picked up a small number of times. V gene TRBV29-1 combines with J gene TRBJ1-4; weak D call: TRBD1 (5 bases). The V and J ends lost 4 bases and 8 bases respectively, with 8 bases between them. From germline, CDR1 is SQVTM and CDR2 ANQGSEA. CDR3 size: 11 residues. This CDR3 is CSVVTGEKLFF. DNA for the CDR3: TGCAGCGTTGTCACAGGAGAAAAACTGTTTTTT.

The V gene is TRBV4-3, the J gene TRBJ1-5, with unresolved D. The V gene's germline CDR1 is LGHNA and CDR2 YSLEER. V was pared by 0 bases and J by 0 bases, with 9 bases between. The CDR3 is 16 residues long. In DNA, the CDR3 is TGCGCCAGCAGCCAAGATTACACAACTAGCAATCAGCCCCAGCATTTT. It codes for CASSQDYTTSNQPQHF.

The V call is TRBV4-2, the J call TRBJ1-3; possible D gene TRBD1, 6 bases. The CDR3 extends over 15 amino acids. V lost 1 base and J 4 bases, leaving 11 bases between the germline ends. The V gene's germline CDR1 is LGHNA and CDR2 YNFKEQ. CDR3 nucleotides: TGTGCCAGCAGCCAAGTCGGGACACTCGGAAACACCATATATTTT. Translated: CASSQVGTLGNTIYF.

The rearrangement joins TRBV4-1 to TRBJ1-3; no clear D. Germline V gene lookup returns CDR1 MGHRA and CDR2 YSYEKL. Trimming removed 1 base at V and 0 bases at J, with 13 bases between. There are 17 residues in the CDR3. CDR3 protein: CASSQGRQASSGNTIYF. The CDR3 DNA reads TGCGCCAGCAGCCAAGGTCGGCAGGCGAGCTCTGGAAACACCATATATTTT.

This chain joins TRBV4-3 and TRBJ2-3; tentatively, D is TRBD2 (6 bases). Trimming left V 5 bases short and J 2 bases short, with 11 bases between. The CDR3 contains 14 residues. Germline assignment: CDR1 LGHNA and CDR2 YSLEER. The CDR3 DNA is TGCGCCAGCAGCTCCGGGGGAACCACAGATACGCAGTATTTT. It codes for CASSSGGTTDTQYF.

This chain links TRBV5-4 with TRBJ2-7; a weak D match, TRBD1 (6 bases). Germline CDR1 and CDR2: SGHNT and YYREEE (reference sequence). V lost 0 bases and J 6 bases, leaving 13 bases between the germline ends. The CDR3 is made up of 14 amino acids. This chain's CDR3 is CASSLDTGLSEQYF. The CDR3 coding sequence is TGTGCCAGCAGCTTGGACACAGGGTTGTCCGAGCAGTACTTC.